The 5 T cell receptor beta chains listed next were all sequenced from one sample in a study of post-analysis software for immune sequencing data. The authors incorporated unique molecular identifiers into the TCR beta cDNA libraries. TCRdb analysed the PCR reads with MiXCR anew, one entry per CDR3 protein. The sample contains hundreds of thousands of distinct CDR3 sequences, about 40% of which appear only once. General study results and limits: The study found TRBV5-6, TRBV5-1 and TRBV20-1 among 4 or 5 TRBV segments more frequent in patients than controls.

Their antigen targets remain unknown. The material sequenced was blood. Receptors originate from a girl aged 2-10 years with multiple sclerosis.

This clonotype was observed a handful of times. The gene calls are TRBV5-6 and TRBJ1-2, with D tentatively TRBD1 (5 bases). Deletions cut 2 bases from V and 3 bases from J, with 17 bases between. This CDR3 region has 16 residues. Germline assignment: CDR1 SGHDT and CDR2 YYEEEE. CDR3 loop: CASSFRRDLVYYGYTF. The CDR3 DNA is TGTGCCAGCAGCTTCCGCAGGGACCTCGTATACTATGGCTACACCTTC.

This clonotype was detected a few times. The chain recombines TRBV7-2 with TRBJ2-1; 8 bases agree with TRBD2. The germline CDR1 and CDR2 sequences are SGHTA and FQGNSA. V lost 5 bases and J lost 6; bases outside the gene matches: 12. This CDR3 has 16 residues. The DNA for the CDR3 is TGTGCCAGCAGCGGGCCCGGGACTAGGAGAAGCAATGAGCAGTTCTTC. This codes for CASSGPGTRRSNEQFF.

V is TRBV7-2 and J is TRBJ2-1, with a weak D call TRBD2 (6 bases). There are 16 residues in the CDR3. Trimming left V 5 bases short and J 5 bases short, with 19 bases between. Germline CDR1 is SGHTA and CDR2 is FQGNSA. The CDR3 DNA reads TGTGCCAGCAGCCCCCCCGGGGGATGGGGCCACAATGAGCAGTTCTTC. Its protein is CASSPPGGWGHNEQFF.

CDR3 nucleotides: TGCAGTGCTTCATCCGGGACAGGGGGCGCAGAGCAGTACTTC. This sequence encodes CSASSGTGGAEQYF. This chain uses TRBV20-1 with TRBJ2-7; 12 nucleotides align to TRBD1. The V segment lost 5 bases and the J segment 7 bases; nucleotides outside the gene matches: 9. Germline CDR1 reads DFQATT; CDR2 reads SNEGSKA (reference sequence). CDR3 size: 14 residues.

This clonotype was picked up a small number of times. The V gene is TRBV12-3 or TRBV12-4, the J gene TRBJ2-4, with a possible D match to TRBD1 (5 bases). Trimming removed 6 bases at V and 1 base at J, with 10 bases between. This CDR3 region has 14 residues. The CDR3 bases are TGTGCCAGCAGGTTACCAGGGGCCAAAAACATTCAGTACTTC. Amino acids: CASRLPGAKNIQYF.